Described below is a single T cell receptor beta chain sequence and its context. Trimming shortened V by 4 bases and J by 4 bases, and 18 bases separated the two germline ends. Germline-derived CDR1 and CDR2 are SGHNT and YYREEE (reference sequence). This CDR3 comprises 16 residues. This sample is drawn from a study of control samples from healthy donors and cancer patients. Sequencing used immunoSEQ multiplex PCR; TCRdb keeps in-frame clones, though not all of them. Here the sample spans 130,000 or so clones, approximately 91% being singletons. Sequencing was done on a sample of blood. The chain joins TRBV5-4 to TRBJ2-1, with no clear D. The source is a man between 45 and 60 years old in good health. CDR3 sequence (DNA): TGTGCCAGCAGCGACGGTAAGAGTAGTGCTTACAATGAGCAGTTCTTC. It encodes CASSDGKSSAYNEQFF.